The clone carrying this T cell receptor beta chain was picked up a small number of times. Its specificity is unknown. The entry originates in a study of T-cell reconstitution after alpha-beta-depleted transplantation in children. Study-level results: By about two months after transplant, alpha-beta T cells reportedly arose from several hundred graft clones that had expanded.

The CDR3 contains 14 residues. The germline CDR1 and CDR2 sequences are DFQATT and SNEGSKA (reference sequence). Trimming removed 6 bases from V and 4 bases from J, with 19 bases in between. A TCRbeta library incorporating unique molecular identifiers was prepared. TCRdb used MiXCR to reprocess the PCR reads, holding one entry per CDR3 protein. Seen here are about 600,000 distinct CDR3 sequences, about an eighth observed once, and the top ten hold about 2.2%. The sequence was collected from a male patient between 5 and 17 years old who had a stem cell transplant for acute myeloid leukemia, so the T cells may come from the graft donor. This sequence joins TRBV20-1 and TRBJ2-7, with a tentative D call TRBD1 (5 bases). Material: PBMCs, mostly from graft donor cells, obtained 360 days after TCRalphabeta/CD19-depleted stem cell transplant. In DNA, the CDR3 is TGCAGTGCAAGTTTCACAGGTTACTTATACGAGCAGTACTTC. It is translated as CSASFTGYLYEQYF.